This T cell receptor (beta chain) appears in the sequencing data of a study of OX40 agonist ivuxolimab in advanced cancers. This CDR3 contains 15 residues. Trimming removed 2 bases at V and 5 bases at J, with 13 bases between. Germline values: CDR1 MNHNS, CDR2 SASEGT. The protocol was immunoSEQ multiplex PCR, while the TCRdb copy is restricted to in-frame clones and leaves out a portion. The sample has under 65,000 clones, approximately 93% seen once. Sequenced here: CD4+ or CD8+ T cells sorted from blood, sampled in a trial of the OX40 agonist ivuxolimab. The chain carries TRBV6-1 and TRBJ1-5; D is unclear. The sequence derives from an adult with an advanced solid tumor such as melanoma, head and neck, liver or kidney cancer. The CDR3 bases are TGTGCCAGCAGTGAAAATTTTTATGGGGATCAGCCCCAGCATTTT. This encodes CASSENFYGDQPQHF.